Listed below are T cell receptor beta chains from one sample, sequenced in a study of graft-versus-host responses after intestinal transplantation. The table came from immunoSEQ multiplex PCR; TCRdb's copy has only in-frame clones and leaves some out. The sample carries 90,000 to 150,000 clones, 85% to 95% recorded once. These receptors are not linked to any known antigen. Source: unstimulated CD8+ T cells sorted from spleen or lymph node cells, taken before intestinal transplant. The receptors come from a human donor who received an intestinal transplant. Each CDR3 is given with its conserved first and last residue. D genes are given only for firm matches. Clone size is shown for a subset of rows, as once, few, many or a class of expanded clone.

d_call,clone_size,v_call,cdr3_aa
-,-,TRBV28,CASSLQGSGTEAFF
-,-,TRBV30,CAWSQGTEQFF
-,-,TRBV21-1,CASSKMSPGKRTEAFF
TRBD2,once,TRBV27,CASSLASGSYEQYF
-,once,TRBV6-5,CASSGDAGRQAFF
TRBD1,-,TRBV9,CASSPQGFGAGNTIYF
-,once,TRBV6-6,CASSSPPSSGNTIYF
-,-,TRBV5-6,CASNSAGSNYGYTF
-,-,TRBV29-1,CSVEGGPKATYEQYF
-,-,TRBV5-1,CASSLTVGTKFF
-,-,TRBV4-1,CASSQEVPPLCTEAFF
TRBD2,-,TRBV9,CASSVADSGGRAYNEQFF
TRBD2,-,TRBV4-2,CASSLEETSGYNEQFF
-,-,TRBV9,CASSVSDSSTDTQYF
TRBD1,-,TRBV27,CASSLSDRASYEQYF
-,-,TRBV9,CASSVDPGEGYFPYNEQFF
-,-,TRBV10-3,CAISESRSPLHF
-,-,TRBV9,CASSGEAANTGELFF
-,-,TRBV6-1,CASRGLGAVTDTQYF
TRBD1,-,TRBV27,CASSLTGVQPQHF
-,-,TRBV15,CATSSPGRLSYEQYF
-,-,TRBV6-5,CASSYSGPPRNEKLFF
-,-,TRBV19,CASSIGGAEGYTF
-,once,TRBV6-6,CASSYSGDEKLFF
-,-,TRBV28,CASTIGGQETQYF
-,once,TRBV7-3,CASSLSTGTDTQYF
-,-,TRBV29-1,CSVEVFNYGYTF
-,once,TRBV9,CASSVGTLGTEAFF
TRBD1,-,TRBV7-9,CASRRLRGLDTGELFF
-,-,TRBV9,CASSVGDGKDEQYF
-,-,TRBV7-9,CASSPTPIYEQYF
TRBD2,-,TRBV30,CAWSGEGNTYEQYF
-,-,TRBV28,CASSPGTEYEQYF
-,-,TRBV28,CASRPIREYNEQFF
-,-,TRBV6-5,CASSEDINQPQHF
TRBD2,-,TRBV4-3,CASSHSFSGRASTDTQYF
-,-,TRBV28,CASSYRGGETQYF
TRBD2,-,TRBV28,CASGRGADTDTQYF
-,-,TRBV27,CASSHYPRVMNTEAFF
TRBD1,-,TRBV19,CASSPARRGTGWETQYF
-,-,TRBV19,CASSPSPSVEQYF
TRBD2,-,TRBV9,CASSGAGVEQYF
-,once,TRBV9,CASSVDSASTDTQYF